This TCR beta chain is from a study of T cell responses to AZD1222 COVID-19 vaccine. Data came from immunoSEQ multiplex PCR; TCRdb stores just in-frame clones and leaves some out. The sample consists of 120,000 to 150,000 clones, 85% to 95% of them appearing once. The V gene's germline CDR1 is SNHLY and CDR2 FYNNEI. The length of the CDR3 is 13 residues. V shed 7 bases and J 6 bases; nucleotides not matched to a gene: 7. Here the sequenced sample was peripheral blood, taken on day 0 of AZD1222 vaccination. The chain combines TRBV2 with TRBJ2-3; the match to TRBD1 covers 7 bases. This TCR derives from an adult in good health. Here the CDR3 reads CASTEDRRDTQYF. CDR3 sequence (DNA): TGTGCCAGCACCGAGGACAGGCGGGATACGCAGTATTTT.